Sequencing of this T cell receptor (beta chain) was carried out in a study of Graves' ophthalmopathy and Graves' hyperthyroidism. The germline V gene encodes CDR1 MNHEY and CDR2 SVGAGI. Trimming cost V 4 bases and J 4 bases, with 17 bases left between them. The CDR3 has 16 amino acids. RNA transcripts served as template for amplifying TCR beta CDR3 sequences. Investigators did first-round RT-PCR with HTBI primers, then second-round multiplex PCR. TCRdb processed the multiplex PCR reads anew with MiXCR; each CDR3 protein has one entry. The repertoire holds under 200,000 distinct CDR3 sequences, with 37% as singletons.

The TCR sequence derives from a woman aged 40 to 50 with Graves' ophthalmopathy. Material: peripheral blood. V is TRBV6-5 and J is TRBJ1-3, with D perhaps matching TRBD1 (5 bases). CDR3 DNA: TGTGCCAGCAGTTCGCCCGGAGGGGTGAGAGGAAACACCATATATTTT. This codes for CASSSPGGVRGNTIYF.